The T cell receptor beta chain described here comes from a study of OX40 agonist ivuxolimab in advanced cancers. Study in general: Two patients with cutaneous melanoma and one with hepatocellular carcinoma, three in total, showed partial responses.

No patient had autoimmune disease or received systemic immunosuppression. In regard to this clone: Its specificity is not known.

The table came from immunoSEQ multiplex PCR; TCRdb's copy has only in-frame clones and leaves some out. This table has tens of thousands of clones, roughly 92% appearing once. Germline assignment: CDR1 SNHLY and CDR2 FYNNEI. Trimming left V 5 bases short and J 6 bases short, with 29 bases between. This CDR3 comprises 18 residues. Study observations and caveats: Averaging showed that CD8+ T cells had more expanded clones than CD4+ did. CD4+ and CD8+ T cells in blood underwent clonal expansion by week 6 at 0.1 to 3.0 mg/kg.

This material consisted of CD4+ or CD8+ T cells sorted from blood, taken in a trial of the OX40 agonist ivuxolimab. The source of this sequence is an adult with an advanced solid tumor such as melanoma, head and neck, liver or kidney cancer. This chain uses TRBV2 with TRBJ2-7; maybe TRBD2 (7 bases). DNA for the CDR3: TGTGCCAGCAGTTATGAACCCTCGGCTGGCGGGGGCTCTGGCGAGCAGTACTTC. As protein: CASSYEPSAGGGSGEQYF.